The 31 T cell receptor beta chains presented below share a single source sample, sequenced in a study of blood T cell repertoires in COVID-19. Here immunoSEQ multiplex PCR was the method, and the copy in TCRdb shows in-frame clones only, minus some. Of 250,000 to 350,000 clones listed, around four fifths are singletons. Sample: peripheral blood. These receptors all stem from a woman aged 45 to 65 with active or convalescent COVID-19.

The chain employs TRBV28 and TRBJ2-3; TRBD2 is a possible D gene (6 bases). Germline CDR1 MDHEN, CDR2 SYDVKM. V dropped 8 bases and J dropped 2 bases, with 17 bases sitting between them. The CDR3 has 15 residues. The CDR3 loop is CASFSGGTYTDTQYF. Here the CDR3 DNA reads TGTGCCAGCTTTTCCGGGGGAACATACACAGATACGCAGTATTTT.

This chain joins TRBV6-2 or TRBV6-3 and TRBJ2-7; no definite D call. The length of the CDR3 is 15 residues. Deletions cut 0 bases from V and 0 bases from J, with 9 bases between. Germline V gene data show CDR1 as MNHEY and CDR2 as SVGEGT. CDR3 bases: TGTGCCAGCAGTTACTCCCCATCCAGCTCCTACGAGCAGTACTTC. Protein product: CASSYSPSSSYEQYF.

DNA of the CDR3: TGTGCCAGCAGCTTTGTCCAAAAGCCCTACGAGCAGTACTTC. This sequence encodes CASSFVQKPYEQYF. The genes are TRBV5-7 and TRBJ2-7, with D unclear. TRBV5-7 is an ORF; its function is uncertain. Trimming took off 2 bases at V and 2 bases at J, with 11 bases between the two ends. The CDR3 loop spans 14 amino acids.

V gene TRBV14 combines with J gene TRBJ2-1; 7 nucleotides align to TRBD2. Trimming removed 0 bases from V and 8 bases from J; junction bases left unmatched: 7. This CDR3 has 15 amino acids. Germline V lookup: CDR1 SGHDN, CDR2 FVKESK. Here the CDR3 reads CASSQEPGLLDEQFF. For the CDR3, the DNA is TGTGCCAGCAGCCAAGAACCGGGACTACTGGATGAGCAGTTCTTC. The full variable domain, completed using reference TRBV14 and TRBJ2-1, is EAGVTQFPSHSVIEKGQTVTLRCDPISGHDNLYWYRRVMGKEIKFLLHFVKESKQDESGMPNNRFLAERTGGTYSTLKVQPAELEDSGVYFCASSQEPGLLDEQFFGPGTRLTVL.

The chain links TRBV9 to TRBJ2-5; TRBD2 might be the D (6 bases). The CDR3 consists of 16 residues. Germline values: CDR1 SGDLS, CDR2 YYNGEE. V was clipped by 4 bases and J by 1 base, with 17 bases between them. The CDR3 bases are TGTGCCAGCAGCCCCGGGGTAGCGGAGTTCCAAGAGACCCAGTACTTC. This sequence encodes CASSPGVAEFQETQYF. Full variable domain (remainder filled in from reference TRBV9 and TRBJ2-5): DSGVTQTPKHLITATGQRVTLRCSPRSGDLSVYWYQQSLDQGLQFLIQYYNGEERAKGNILERFSAQQFPDLHSELNLSSLELGDSALYFCASSPGVAEFQETQYFGPGTRLLVL.

The chain uses TRBV5-1 and TRBJ1-4, with D tentatively TRBD1 (5 bases). Germline V gene data show CDR1 as SGHRS and CDR2 as YFSETQ. Between the trimmed V and J ends, which lost 1 base and 6 bases, there was a span of 7 bases. The CDR3 totals 13 residues. The CDR3 sequence is CASSLSGDEKLFF. CDR3 coding DNA: TGCGCCAGCAGCTTGTCGGGGGATGAAAAACTGTTTTTT.

The rearrangement uses TRBV2 and TRBJ2-3; TRBD2 matches 12 bases. V lost 6 bases and J lost 0; bases outside the gene matches: 4. Germline CDR1 is SNHLY and CDR2 is FYNNEI. The CDR3 length is 16 residues. DNA for the CDR3: TGTGCCAGCAGCAGAGGACTAGCGGGGAGCACAGATACGCAGTATTTT. Its protein is CASSRGLAGSTDTQYF.

J is TRBJ2-5 and V is TRBV9; D remains ambiguous. The CDR3 is 13 residues long. CDR1 SGDLS and CDR2 YYNGEE come from the germline V gene. Trimming cost V 3 bases and J 7 bases, with 13 bases left between them. The CDR3 reads CASSGGVSATQYF. The CDR3 DNA reads as TGTGCCAGCAGCGGAGGCGTTTCTGCGACCCAGTACTTC.

The chain couples TRBV27 to TRBJ1-2, with TRBD1 matching over 8 bases. The J segment lost 4 bases and the V segment lost 5 bases, leaving 9 bases of the junction unmatched. The CDR3 is 15 amino acids. Germline V gives CDR1 MNHEY, CDR2 SMNVEV (reference sequence). CDR3 coding DNA: TGTGCCAGCAGTCTCCTACCGGACAGGGCCTATGGCTACACCTTC. Amino acid sequence: CASSLLPDRAYGYTF.

This chain links TRBV15 with TRBJ2-1; D is undetermined. Germline CDR1 reads LNHNV; CDR2 reads YYDKDF (reference sequence). V lost 3 bases, J lost 3 bases, and 6 bases lay in between. The CDR3 totals 13 residues. CDR3 region: CATSSRLYNEQFF. As DNA, the CDR3 is TGTGCCACCAGCAGCAGACTCTACAATGAGCAGTTCTTC.

The chain links TRBV30 to TRBJ2-1, with a possible D match to TRBD2 (6 bases). The CDR3 length is 16 residues. The V and J ends lost 1 base and 7 bases respectively, with 20 bases between them. CDR1 is GTSNPN and CDR2 is SVGIG in the germline V gene (reference sequence). CDR3 amino acids: CAWSGASDSLRNEQFF. The CDR3 coding sequence is TGTGCCTGGAGTGGGGCTAGCGATTCACTTAGGAATGAGCAGTTCTTC.

This rearrangement joins TRBV19 to TRBJ1-1; maybe TRBD1 (6 bases). The CDR3 runs to 18 residues. The V end was cut by 6 bases, the J end by 4 bases, with 27 bases between. The germline V gene has CDR1 LNHDA and CDR2 SQIVND (reference sequence). The CDR3 loop reads CASSTRGSLQGGGTEAFF. The CDR3 DNA follows: TGTGCCAGTAGCACTCGCGGGTCCTTACAGGGCGGGGGCACTGAAGCTTTCTTT.

This clone was recorded once. The chain couples TRBV19 to TRBJ2-1; D is unclear. The V and J ends lost 5 bases and 7 bases respectively, with 15 bases between them. Germline-derived CDR1 and CDR2 are LNHDA and SQIVND (reference sequence). The CDR3 contains 14 residues. CDR3 in amino acids: CASSSGVVGNEQFF. DNA for the CDR3: TGTGCCAGTAGTTCAGGTGTAGTTGGTAATGAGCAGTTCTTC.

V is TRBV9 and J is TRBJ2-1, with a tentative D call TRBD2 (6 bases). The V gene's germline CDR1 is SGDLS and CDR2 YYNGEE. The germline V and J ends were trimmed by 0 bases and 0 bases, with 10 bases remaining between them. CDR3 length equals 16 residues. The CDR3 here is CASSVGSGSSYNEQFF. The DNA of the CDR3 is TGTGCCAGCAGCGTAGGGAGCGGGTCCTCCTACAATGAGCAGTTCTTC.

V is TRBV2 and J is TRBJ1-5, with unresolved D. The CDR3 runs to 14 residues. CDR1 is SNHLY and CDR2 is FYNNEI in the germline V gene. Trimming cost V 2 bases and J 7 bases, with 12 bases left between them. DNA of the CDR3: TGTGCCAGCAGTGAATGGGCTGAAGGCCAGCCCCAGCATTTT. Protein: CASSEWAEGQPQHF.

The chain employs TRBV2 and TRBJ1-5; D gene unclear. V was pared by 7 bases and J by 4 bases, with 11 bases between. Per germline, CDR1 SNHLY and CDR2 FYNNEI. The CDR3 contains 13 residues. This chain's CDR3 is CASKGLQNQPQHF. The CDR3, as DNA: TGTGCCAGCAAAGGACTGCAGAATCAGCCCCAGCATTTT.

This rearrangement joins TRBV5-1 to TRBJ1-1, with D maybe TRBD1 (5 bases). V lost 4 bases, J lost 0 bases, and 16 bases lay in between. CDR1 is SGHRS and CDR2 is YFSETQ in the germline V gene. CDR3 length equals 16 residues. CDR3 sequence reads: CASSLLGGRMNTEAFF. The DNA of the CDR3 is TGCGCCAGCAGCCTGTTGGGGGGGAGAATGAACACTGAAGCTTTCTTT.

J is TRBJ1-3 and V is TRBV3-1 (or the pseudogene TRBV3-2), with D hard to call. This CDR3 is built from 16 residues. The germline CDR1 and CDR2 sequences are LGHDT and YNNKEL (reference sequence). V was trimmed by 4 bases and J by 2 bases, leaving 15 bases between them. CDR3 residues: CASSPSYRGAGNTIYF. DNA for the CDR3: TGTGCCAGCAGCCCCAGTTACCGCGGTGCTGGAAACACCATATATTTT.

The chain combines TRBV24-1 with TRBJ2-5; D perhaps matches TRBD2 (7 bases). Per germline, CDR1 KGHDR and CDR2 SFDVKD. Trimming stripped 5 bases from V and 3 bases from J, with 12 bases between. This CDR3 spans 14 amino acids. CDR3 sequence (DNA): TGTGCCACCAGTGCGGCGGGGGCAGAAGAGACCCAGTACTTC. It encodes CATSAAGAEETQYF.

The CDR3 bases are TGCAGCGCACCCACCCTACAGGGGGATACGCAGTATTTT. This translates into CSAPTLQGDTQYF. The chain is built from TRBV29-1 and TRBJ2-3, with 7 nucleotides matching TRBD1. This CDR3 comprises 13 residues. Germline V gene lookup returns CDR1 SQVTM and CDR2 ANQGSEA. With 7 bases clipped from V and 6 bases from J, the junction kept 10 bases outside the gene matches.

The rearrangement uses TRBV6-5 and TRBJ1-4; perhaps TRBD1 as D (6 bases). The CDR3 length is 12 residues. CDR1 MNHEY and CDR2 SVGAGI come from the germline V gene. V was pared by 7 bases and J by 4 bases, with 7 bases between. CDR3 coding DNA: TGTGCCAGCACAGGGGATAATGAAAAACTGTTTTTT. This codes for CASTGDNEKLFF.

The chain carries TRBV29-1 and TRBJ1-2; 8 bases are shared with TRBD1. The length of the CDR3 is 16 residues. Germline CDR1 is SQVTM and CDR2 is ANQGSEA. Trimming at V came to 4 bases and at J to 4 bases, leaving 14 bases not matched to a gene. CDR3 loop: CSVGGHGQGLGYGYTF. In DNA, the CDR3 is TGCAGCGTTGGGGGTCACGGACAGGGATTAGGCTATGGCTACACCTTC.

The V gene is TRBV18, the J gene TRBJ2-1; 10 bases agree with TRBD2. Germline assignment: CDR1 KGHSH and CDR2 LQKENI. After removal of 0 bases from V and 6 bases from J, the junction contained 5 bases not matched to a gene. The CDR3 is 16 amino acids. The CDR3 reads CASSPPVSGRGNEQFF. The CDR3 coding sequence is TGTGCCAGCTCACCACCGGTCAGCGGGAGGGGCAATGAGCAGTTCTTC.

This clone was seen a handful of times. This CDR3 is missing its conserved last phenylalanine or tryptophan, likely due to a read error. The DNA is left out, because the CDR3 cannot be placed on it with certainty; the CDR3 is given as TCRdb lists it. V usage is TRBV30 and J usage is TRBJ1-6; the tabulated D call, TRBD1, remains unverified against the DNA. Counting both end residues, the CDR3 totals 11 amino acids. Per germline, CDR1 GTSNPN and CDR2 SVGIG (reference sequence). This chain's CDR3 is CAWSEMDRVIL.

The chain links TRBV2 to TRBJ1-5; the D gene is possibly TRBD1 (5 bases). In germline, CDR1 is SNHLY, CDR2 FYNNEI. The CDR3 totals 16 residues. Trimming removed 7 bases at V and 4 bases at J, with 20 bases between. This CDR3 reads CASNGRGLRGNQPQHF. In nucleotides, the CDR3 is TGTGCCAGCAACGGGAGGGGCCTAAGGGGTAATCAGCCCCAGCATTTT.

This clone was counted a single time. The rearrangement joins TRBV27 to TRBJ2-1, with 8 nucleotides matching TRBD2. This CDR3 is 16 amino acids long. V lost 5 bases to trimming and J lost 4 bases; unmatched junction nucleotides: 10. Germline V gene sequence: CDR1 MNHEY, CDR2 SMNVEV (reference sequence). The CDR3 region is CASSPHGGGPYNEQFF. For the CDR3, the DNA is TGTGCCAGCAGTCCCCACGGCGGGGGGCCATACAATGAGCAGTTCTTC.

This clone was observed a single time. The J gene is TRBJ1-3, the V gene TRBV3-1 (or the pseudogene TRBV3-2); tentatively, D is TRBD1 (6 bases). V dropped 2 bases and J dropped 0 bases, with 11 bases sitting between them. This CDR3 comprises 16 residues. The germline gives CDR1 LGHDT, CDR2 YNNKEL (reference sequence). The CDR3 DNA reads as TGTGCCAGCAGCCAATTCGTACAGGGCTCTGGAAACACCATATATTTT. Its translation is CASSQFVQGSGNTIYF.

This chain connects TRBV7-8 to TRBJ1-4; the D is unclear. V was trimmed by 4 bases and J by 5 bases, leaving 8 bases between them. CDR1 SGHVS and CDR2 FQNEAQ come from the germline V gene. The CDR3 is 13 residues long. The CDR3 loop is CASSSIRNEKLFF. The CDR3 bases are TGTGCCAGCAGCTCAATCAGAAATGAAAAACTGTTTTTT.

The chain joins TRBV6-5 to TRBJ2-7, with unresolved D. V lost 6 bases, J lost 4 bases, and 10 bases lay in between. The CDR3 loop spans 12 amino acids. Germline V gene sequence: CDR1 MNHEY, CDR2 SVGAGI. CDR3: CASSESWYEQYF. The CDR3 nucleotides read TGTGCCAGCAGCGAGTCCTGGTACGAGCAGTACTTC.

V usage is TRBV6-6 and J usage is TRBJ2-7; 8 nucleotides align to TRBD1. The germline CDR1 and CDR2 sequences are MNHNY and SVGAGI (reference sequence). The CDR3 has 16 residues. V shed 7 bases and J 5 bases; nucleotides not matched to a gene: 16. The DNA of the CDR3 is TGTGCCAGCAACGAGACCCCGGGACAGGTTGGTGACGAGCAGTACTTC. Translating gives CASNETPGQVGDEQYF.

J is TRBJ2-1 and V is TRBV9; D is possibly TRBD2 (6 bases). Between the trimmed V and J ends, which lost 3 bases and 1 base, there was a span of 11 bases. The germline gives CDR1 SGDLS, CDR2 YYNGEE. There are 15 residues in the CDR3. The CDR3 here is CASSATSGSYNEQFF. Written as DNA, the CDR3 is TGTGCCAGCAGCGCGACTAGTGGGTCCTACAATGAGCAGTTCTTC.